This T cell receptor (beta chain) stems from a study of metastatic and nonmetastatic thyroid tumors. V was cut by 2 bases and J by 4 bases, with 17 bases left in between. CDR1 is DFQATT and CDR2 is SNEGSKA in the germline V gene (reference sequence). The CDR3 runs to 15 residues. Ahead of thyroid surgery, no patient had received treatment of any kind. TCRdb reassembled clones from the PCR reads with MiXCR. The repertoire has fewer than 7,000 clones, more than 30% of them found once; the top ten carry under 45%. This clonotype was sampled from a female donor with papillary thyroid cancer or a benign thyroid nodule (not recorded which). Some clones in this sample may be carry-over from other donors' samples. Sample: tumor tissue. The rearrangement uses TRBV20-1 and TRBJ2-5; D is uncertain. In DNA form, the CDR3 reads TGCAGTGCTAGACCTACAGAGAACTCCGGAGAGACCCAGTACTTC. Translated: CSARPTENSGETQYF.